This T cell receptor (beta chain) was recovered during a study of blood T cell repertoires in COVID-19. Source study methods: Estimation of nucleated cell counts was performed using reference gene primer amplification. The data were produced by immunoSEQ multiplex PCR, yet TCRdb's version contains in-frame clones alone and is incomplete. V and J calls and clone size are copied from that table; D and trimming were computed from the DNA. The sample lists about 350,000 clones, about 88% occurring once. The germline V gene encodes CDR1 MNHEY and CDR2 SMNVEV (reference sequence). This CDR3 spans 15 amino acids. J was trimmed by 5 bases and V by 3 bases; bases with no gene match: 8.

V usage is TRBV27 and J usage is TRBJ1-1; 8 bases agree with TRBD1. The sample taken for sequencing was peripheral blood. The TCR sequence derives from a woman between 55 and 75 years old with COVID-19, enrolled during active disease. The CDR3 spells CASSFAAGGETEAFF. The CDR3 bases are TGTGCCAGCAGTTTCGCGGCAGGGGGCGAAACTGAAGCTTTCTTT.